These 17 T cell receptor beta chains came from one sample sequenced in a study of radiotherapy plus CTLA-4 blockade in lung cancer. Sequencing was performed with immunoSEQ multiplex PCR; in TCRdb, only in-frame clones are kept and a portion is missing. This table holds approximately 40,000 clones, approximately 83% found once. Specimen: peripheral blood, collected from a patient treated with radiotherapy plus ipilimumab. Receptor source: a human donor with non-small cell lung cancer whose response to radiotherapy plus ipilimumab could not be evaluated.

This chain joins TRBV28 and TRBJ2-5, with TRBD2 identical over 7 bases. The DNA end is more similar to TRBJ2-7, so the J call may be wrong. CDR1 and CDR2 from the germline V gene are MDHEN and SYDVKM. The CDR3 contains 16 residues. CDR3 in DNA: TGTGCCAGCAGTAATTTGTCGGGGCGGGAGAAGTACGAGCAGTACTTC. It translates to CASSNLSGREKYEQYF.

CDR3 protein: CASALQATNTGELFF. DNA of the CDR3: TGTGCTAGTGCCTTGCAGGCTACGAACACCGGGGAGCTGTTTTTT. V is TRBV12-5 and J is TRBJ2-2; the D is unclear. The germline V gene encodes CDR1 LGHNT and CDR2 FRNRAP. The CDR3 consists of 15 residues. Trimming shortened V by 7 bases and J by 0 bases, and 12 bases separated the two germline ends.

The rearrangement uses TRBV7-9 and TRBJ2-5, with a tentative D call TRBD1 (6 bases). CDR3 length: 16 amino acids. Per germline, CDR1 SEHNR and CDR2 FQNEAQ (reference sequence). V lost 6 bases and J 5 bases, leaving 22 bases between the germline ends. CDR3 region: CASSPRQEALRETQYF. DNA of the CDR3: TGTGCCAGCAGTCCAAGACAGGAAGCCTTGAGGGAGACCCAGTACTTC. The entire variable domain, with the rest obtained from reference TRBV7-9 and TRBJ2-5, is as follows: DTGVSQNPRHKITKRGQNVTFRCDPISEHNRLYWYRQTLGQGPEFLTYFQNEAQLEKSRLLSDRFSAERPKGSFSTLEIQRTEQGDSAMYLCASSPRQEALRETQYFGPGTRLLVL.

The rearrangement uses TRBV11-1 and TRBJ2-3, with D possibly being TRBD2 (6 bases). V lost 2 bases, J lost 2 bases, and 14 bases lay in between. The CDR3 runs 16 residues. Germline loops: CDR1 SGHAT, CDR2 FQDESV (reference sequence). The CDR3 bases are TGTGCCAGCAGCTTAAGAGTCGGCGGGACCACAGATACGCAGTATTTT. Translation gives CASSLRVGGTTDTQYF.

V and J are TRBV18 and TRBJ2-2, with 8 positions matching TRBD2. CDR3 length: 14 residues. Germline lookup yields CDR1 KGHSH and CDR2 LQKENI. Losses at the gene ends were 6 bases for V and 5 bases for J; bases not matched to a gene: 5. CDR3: CASSQAGATGELFF. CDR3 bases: TGTGCCAGCTCGCAAGCGGGGGCGACCGGGGAGCTGTTTTTT. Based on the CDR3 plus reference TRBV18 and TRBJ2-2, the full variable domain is NAGVMQNPRHLVRRRGQEARLRCSPMKGHSHVYWYRQLPEEGLKFMVYLQKENIIDESGMPKERFSAEFPKEGPSILRIQQVVRGDSAAYFCASSQAGATGELFFGEGSRLTVL.

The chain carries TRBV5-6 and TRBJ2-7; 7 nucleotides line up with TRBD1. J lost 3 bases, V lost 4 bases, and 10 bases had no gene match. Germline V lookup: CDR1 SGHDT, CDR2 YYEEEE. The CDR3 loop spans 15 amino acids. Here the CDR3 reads CASSTPQRGHYEQYF. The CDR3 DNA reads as TGTGCCAGCAGCACCCCCCAGAGGGGGCACTACGAGCAGTACTTC.

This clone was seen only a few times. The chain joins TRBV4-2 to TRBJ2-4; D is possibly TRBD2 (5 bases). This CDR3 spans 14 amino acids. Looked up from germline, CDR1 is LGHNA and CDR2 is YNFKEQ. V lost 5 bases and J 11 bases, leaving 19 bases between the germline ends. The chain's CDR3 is CASSNGRFGVFQYF. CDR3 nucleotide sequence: TGTGCCAGCAGCAACGGTCGCTTCGGGGTTTTTCAGTACTTC.

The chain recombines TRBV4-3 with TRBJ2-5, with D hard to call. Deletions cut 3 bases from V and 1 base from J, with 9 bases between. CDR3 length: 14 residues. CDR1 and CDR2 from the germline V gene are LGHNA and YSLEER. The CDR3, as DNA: TGCGCCAGCAGCCAGACTCTCCTCCAAGAGACCCAGTACTTC. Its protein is CASSQTLLQETQYF.

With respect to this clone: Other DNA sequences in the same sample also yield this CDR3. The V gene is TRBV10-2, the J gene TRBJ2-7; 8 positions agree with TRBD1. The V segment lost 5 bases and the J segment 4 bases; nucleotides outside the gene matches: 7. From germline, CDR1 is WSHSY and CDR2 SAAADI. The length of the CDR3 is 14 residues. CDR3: CASSSGRGRYEQYF. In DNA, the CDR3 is TGCGCCAGCAGTTCTGGCAGGGGGCGGTACGAGCAGTACTTC.

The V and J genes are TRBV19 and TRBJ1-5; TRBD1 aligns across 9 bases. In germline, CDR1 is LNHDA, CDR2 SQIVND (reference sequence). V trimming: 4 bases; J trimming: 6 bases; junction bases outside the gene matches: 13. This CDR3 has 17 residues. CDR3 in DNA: TGTGCCAGTAGTACGAGACCGGGACAGGGAAGCTCTCAGCCCCAGCATTTT. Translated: CASSTRPGQGSSQPQHF. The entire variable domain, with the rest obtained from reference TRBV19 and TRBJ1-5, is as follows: DGGITQSPKYLFRKEGQNVTLSCEQNLNHDAMYWYRQDPGQGLRLIYYSQIVNDFQKGDIAEGYSVSREKKESFPLTVTSAQKNPTAFYLCASSTRPGQGSSQPQHFGDGTRLSIL.

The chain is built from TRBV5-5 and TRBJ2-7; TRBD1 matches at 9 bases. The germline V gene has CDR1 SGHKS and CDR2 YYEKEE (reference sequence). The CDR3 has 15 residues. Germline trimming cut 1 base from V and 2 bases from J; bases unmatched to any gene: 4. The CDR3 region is CASSLSGTGPYEQYF. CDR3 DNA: TGTGCCAGCAGCTTGAGTGGGACAGGGCCCTACGAGCAGTACTTC.

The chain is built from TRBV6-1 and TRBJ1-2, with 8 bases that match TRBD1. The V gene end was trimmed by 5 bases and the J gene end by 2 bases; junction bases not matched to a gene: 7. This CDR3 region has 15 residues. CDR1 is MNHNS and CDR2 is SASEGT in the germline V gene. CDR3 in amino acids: CASSIGTGLNYGYTF. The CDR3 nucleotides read TGTGCCAGCAGTATAGGGACAGGATTAAACTATGGCTACACCTTC.

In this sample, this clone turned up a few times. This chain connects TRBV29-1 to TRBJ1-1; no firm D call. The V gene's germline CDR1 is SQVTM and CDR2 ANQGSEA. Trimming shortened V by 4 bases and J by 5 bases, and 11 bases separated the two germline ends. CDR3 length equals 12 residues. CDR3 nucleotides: TGCAGCGTTGTGGAGGGTACAACTGAAGCTTTCTTT. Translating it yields CSVVEGTTEAFF. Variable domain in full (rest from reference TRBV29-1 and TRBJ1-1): SAVISQKPSRDICQRGTSLTIQCQVDSQVTMMFWYRQQPGQSLTLIATANQGSEATYESGFVIDKFPISRPNLTFSTLTVSNMSPEDSSIYLCSVVEGTTEAFFGQGTRLTVV.

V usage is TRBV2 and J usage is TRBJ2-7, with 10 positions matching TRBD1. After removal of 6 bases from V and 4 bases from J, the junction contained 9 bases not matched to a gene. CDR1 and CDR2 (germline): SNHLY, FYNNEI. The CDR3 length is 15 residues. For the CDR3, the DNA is TGTGCCAGCAGGGACCCGACAGGGGGCGTGTACGAGCAGTACTTC. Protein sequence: CASRDPTGGVYEQYF.

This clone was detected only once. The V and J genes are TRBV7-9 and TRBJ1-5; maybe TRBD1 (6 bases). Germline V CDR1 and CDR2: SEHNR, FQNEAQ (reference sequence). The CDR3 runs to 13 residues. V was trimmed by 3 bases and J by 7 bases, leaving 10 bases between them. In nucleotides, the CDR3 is TGTGCCAGCAGCTTTCGGGACAAACAGCCCCAGCATTTT. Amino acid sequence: CASSFRDKQPQHF. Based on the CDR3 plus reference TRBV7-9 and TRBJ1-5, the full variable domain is DTGVSQNPRHKITKRGQNVTFRCDPISEHNRLYWYRQTLGQGPEFLTYFQNEAQLEKSRLLSDRFSAERPKGSFSTLEIQRTEQGDSAMYLCASSFRDKQPQHFGDGTRLSIL.

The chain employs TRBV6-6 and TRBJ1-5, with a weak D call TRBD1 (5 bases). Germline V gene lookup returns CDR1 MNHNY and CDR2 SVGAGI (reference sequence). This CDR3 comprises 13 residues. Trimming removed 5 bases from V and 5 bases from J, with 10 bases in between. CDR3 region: CASSRQSDQPQHF. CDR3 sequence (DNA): TGTGCCAGCAGTAGACAGTCGGATCAGCCCCAGCATTTT.

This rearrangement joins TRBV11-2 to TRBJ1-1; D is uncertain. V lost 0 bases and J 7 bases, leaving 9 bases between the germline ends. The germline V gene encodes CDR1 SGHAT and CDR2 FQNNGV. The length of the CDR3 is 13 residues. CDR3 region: CASSLEGSGEAFF. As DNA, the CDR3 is TGTGCCAGCAGCTTAGAGGGAAGCGGTGAAGCTTTCTTT.